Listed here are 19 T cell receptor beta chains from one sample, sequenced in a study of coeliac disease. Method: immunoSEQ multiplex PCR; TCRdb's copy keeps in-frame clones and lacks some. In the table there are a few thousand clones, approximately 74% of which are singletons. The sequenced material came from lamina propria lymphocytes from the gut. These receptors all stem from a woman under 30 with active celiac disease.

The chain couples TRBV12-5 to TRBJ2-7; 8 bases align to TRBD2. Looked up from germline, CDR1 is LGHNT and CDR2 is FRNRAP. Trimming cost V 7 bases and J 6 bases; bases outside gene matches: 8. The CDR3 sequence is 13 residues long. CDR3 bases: TGTGCTAGTGTCTACGGGAGGGAGTGCGAGCAGTACTTC. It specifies CASVYGRECEQYF.

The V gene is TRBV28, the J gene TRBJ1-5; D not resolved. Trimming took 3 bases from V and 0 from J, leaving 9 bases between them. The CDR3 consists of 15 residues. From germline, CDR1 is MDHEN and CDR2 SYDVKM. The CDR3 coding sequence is TGTGCCAGCAGTTTTTACGGTTATAGCAATCAGCCCCAGCATTTT. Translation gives CASSFYGYSNQPQHF. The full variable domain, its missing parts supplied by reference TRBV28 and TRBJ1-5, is DVKVTQSSRYLVKRTGEKVFLECVQDMDHENMFWYRQDPGLGLRLIYFSYDVKMKEKGDIPEGYSVSREKKERFSLILESASTNQTSMYLCASSFYGYSNQPQHFGDGTRLSIL.

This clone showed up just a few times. The CDR3: CASSLSGAGGLKDTQYF. In DNA form, the CDR3 reads TGTGCCAGCAGCTTAAGTGGTGCGGGGGGGCTGAAAGATACGCAGTATTTT. J is TRBJ2-3 and V is TRBV7-3; 9 bases fit TRBD2. Germline CDR1 SGHTA, CDR2 FQGTGA. V shed 1 base and J 5 bases; nucleotides not matched to a gene: 10. The CDR3 runs 17 residues.

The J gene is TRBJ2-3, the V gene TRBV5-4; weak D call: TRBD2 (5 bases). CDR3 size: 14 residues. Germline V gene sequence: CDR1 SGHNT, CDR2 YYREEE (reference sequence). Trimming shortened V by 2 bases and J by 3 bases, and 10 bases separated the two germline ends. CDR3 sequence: CASSFYGKTDTQYF. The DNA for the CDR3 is TGTGCCAGCAGCTTTTACGGGAAAACAGATACGCAGTATTTT. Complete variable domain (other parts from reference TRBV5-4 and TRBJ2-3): ETGVTQSPTHLIKTRGQQVTLRCSSQSGHNTVSWYQQALGQGPQFIFQYYREEENGRGNFPPRFSGLQFPNYSSELNVNALELDDSALYLCASSFYGKTDTQYFGPGTRLTVL.

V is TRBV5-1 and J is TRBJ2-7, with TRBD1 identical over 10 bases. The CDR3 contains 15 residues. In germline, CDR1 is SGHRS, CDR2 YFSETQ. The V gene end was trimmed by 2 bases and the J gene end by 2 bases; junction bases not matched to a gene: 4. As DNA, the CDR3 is TGCGCCAGCAGCTTCAGGGGGACAGGGGCCTACGAGCAGTACTTC. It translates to CASSFRGTGAYEQYF.

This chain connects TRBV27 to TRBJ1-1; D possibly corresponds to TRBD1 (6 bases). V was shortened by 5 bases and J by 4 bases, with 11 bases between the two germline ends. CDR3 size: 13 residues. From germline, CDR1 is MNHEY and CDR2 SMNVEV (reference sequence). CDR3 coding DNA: TGTGCCAGCAGTGCCCAGGGGAGCACTGAAGCTTTCTTT. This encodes CASSAQGSTEAFF.

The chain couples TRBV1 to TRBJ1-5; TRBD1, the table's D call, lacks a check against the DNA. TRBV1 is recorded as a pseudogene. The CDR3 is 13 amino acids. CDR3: CNKARDRGAPQHF. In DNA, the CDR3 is TGCAACAAAGCCCGGGACAGGGGGGCGCCCCAGCATTTT.

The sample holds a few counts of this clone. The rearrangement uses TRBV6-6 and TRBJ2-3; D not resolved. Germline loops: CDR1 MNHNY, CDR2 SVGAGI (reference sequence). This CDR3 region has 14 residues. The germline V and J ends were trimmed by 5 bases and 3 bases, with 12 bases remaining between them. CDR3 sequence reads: CASSLRSGTDTQYF. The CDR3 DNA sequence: TGTGCCAGCAGTCTCCGGTCAGGAACAGATACGCAGTATTTT.

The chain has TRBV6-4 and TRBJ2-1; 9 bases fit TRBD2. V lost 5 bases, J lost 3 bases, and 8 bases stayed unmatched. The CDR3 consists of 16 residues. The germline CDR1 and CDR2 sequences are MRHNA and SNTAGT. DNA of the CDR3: TGTGCCAGCAGTCCTTATAGCGGGAGTTTCTACAATGAGCAGTTCTTC. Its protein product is CASSPYSGSFYNEQFF.

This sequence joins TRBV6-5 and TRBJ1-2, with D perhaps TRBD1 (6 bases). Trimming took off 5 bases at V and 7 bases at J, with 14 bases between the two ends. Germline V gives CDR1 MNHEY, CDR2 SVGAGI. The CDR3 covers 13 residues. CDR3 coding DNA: TGTGCCAGCAGTCCCGAAGGGGGGGCTGGCTACACCTTC. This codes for CASSPEGGAGYTF.

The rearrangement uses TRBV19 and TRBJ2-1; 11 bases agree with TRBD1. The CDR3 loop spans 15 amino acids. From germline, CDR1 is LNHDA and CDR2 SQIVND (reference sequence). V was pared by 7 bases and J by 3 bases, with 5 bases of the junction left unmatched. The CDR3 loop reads CASTPGQGVYNEQFF. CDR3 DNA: TGTGCCAGTACCCCGGGACAGGGGGTCTACAATGAGCAGTTCTTC.

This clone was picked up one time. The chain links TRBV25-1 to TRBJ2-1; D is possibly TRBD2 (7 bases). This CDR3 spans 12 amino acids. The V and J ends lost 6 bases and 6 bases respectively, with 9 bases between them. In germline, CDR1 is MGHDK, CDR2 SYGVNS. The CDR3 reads CASRRGGNEQFF. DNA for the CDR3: TGTGCCAGCAGGAGGGGGGGCAATGAGCAGTTCTTC.

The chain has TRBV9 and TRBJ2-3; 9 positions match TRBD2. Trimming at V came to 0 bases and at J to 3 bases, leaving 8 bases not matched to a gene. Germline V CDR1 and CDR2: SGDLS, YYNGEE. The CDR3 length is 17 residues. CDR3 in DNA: TGTGCCAGCAGCGTAGTGGTTGCGGGGGGGAGTACAGATACGCAGTATTTT. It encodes CASSVVVAGGSTDTQYF. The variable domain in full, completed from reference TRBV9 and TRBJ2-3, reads DSGVTQTPKHLITATGQRVTLRCSPRSGDLSVYWYQQSLDQGLQFLIQYYNGEERAKGNILERFSAQQFPDLHSELNLSSLELGDSALYFCASSVVVAGGSTDTQYFGPGTRLTVL.

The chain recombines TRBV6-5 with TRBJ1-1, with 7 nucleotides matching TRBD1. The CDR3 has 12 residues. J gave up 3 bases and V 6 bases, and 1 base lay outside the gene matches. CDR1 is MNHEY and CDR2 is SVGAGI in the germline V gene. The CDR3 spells CASSQGDTEAFF. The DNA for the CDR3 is TGTGCCAGCAGCCAGGGGGACACTGAAGCTTTCTTT.

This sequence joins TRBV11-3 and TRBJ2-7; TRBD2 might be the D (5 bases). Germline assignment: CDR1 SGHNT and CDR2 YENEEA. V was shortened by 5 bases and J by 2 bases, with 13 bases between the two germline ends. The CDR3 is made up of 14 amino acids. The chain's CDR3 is CASSPLESPYEQYF. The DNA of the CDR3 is TGTGCCAGCAGCCCACTAGAGAGCCCCTACGAGCAGTACTTC.

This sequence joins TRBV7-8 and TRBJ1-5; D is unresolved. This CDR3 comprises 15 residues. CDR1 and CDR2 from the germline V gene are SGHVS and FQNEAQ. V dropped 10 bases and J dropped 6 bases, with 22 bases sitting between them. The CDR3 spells CATSDLGLKGQPQHF. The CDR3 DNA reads TGTGCCACCTCCGACCTAGGTCTAAAAGGTCAGCCCCAGCATTTT.

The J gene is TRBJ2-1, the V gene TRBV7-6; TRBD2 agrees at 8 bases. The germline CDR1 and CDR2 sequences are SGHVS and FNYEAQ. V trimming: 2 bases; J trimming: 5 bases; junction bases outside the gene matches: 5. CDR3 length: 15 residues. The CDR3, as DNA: TGTGCCAGCAGCTTACCCCCACTAGCGGACAATGAGCAGTTCTTC. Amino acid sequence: CASSLPPLADNEQFF.

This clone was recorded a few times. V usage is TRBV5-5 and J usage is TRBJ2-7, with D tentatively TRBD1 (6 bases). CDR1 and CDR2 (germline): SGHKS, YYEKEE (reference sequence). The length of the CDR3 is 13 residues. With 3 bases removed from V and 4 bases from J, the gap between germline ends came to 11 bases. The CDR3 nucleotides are TGTGCCAGCAGCTGGACAGACCATTACGAGCAGTACTTC. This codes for CASSWTDHYEQYF.

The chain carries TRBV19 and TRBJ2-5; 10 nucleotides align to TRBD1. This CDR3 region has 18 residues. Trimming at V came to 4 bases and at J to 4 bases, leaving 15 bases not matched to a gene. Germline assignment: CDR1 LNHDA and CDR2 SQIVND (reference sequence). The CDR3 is CASSKGRLGQGPGETQYF. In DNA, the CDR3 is TGTGCCAGTAGTAAAGGCCGCCTGGGACAGGGGCCCGGAGAGACCCAGTACTTC.